Listed here is a single T cell receptor (beta chain). Using immunoSEQ multiplex PCR, the repertoire was profiled, and TCRdb retains in-frame clones only, with some absent. The repertoire consists of roughly 250,000 clones, with roughly 82% occurring once and the leading ten covering under 5.5%. These data originate in a study of blood T cell repertoires in COVID-19. Across the whole study: T cells, B-cell-depleted T cells, or PBMCs supplied cDNA or gDNA.

The V and J ends lost 4 bases and 6 bases, in that order; junction bases with no gene match: 5. This CDR3 comprises 13 residues. Germline CDR1 LNHDA, CDR2 SQIVND (reference sequence). The sample comprised peripheral blood. The source of this sequence is a woman older than 75 with active or convalescent COVID-19. This chain connects TRBV19 to TRBJ1-1; TRBD1 agrees at 7 bases. CDR3 in amino acids: CASSKTDRAEAFF. In DNA form, the CDR3 reads TGTGCCAGTAGTAAAACCGACAGGGCTGAAGCTTTCTTT.